One and the same sample provided the 29 T cell receptor beta chains below, sequenced in a study of blood T cell repertoires in COVID-19. Clones were sequenced by immunoSEQ multiplex PCR, and TCRdb holds only the in-frame ones, with some missing. The table lists about 130,000 clones, around three quarters of them singletons, with 10% to 13% in the top ten. The sequenced material came from peripheral blood. The receptors stem from a human donor in a cohort sampled during active COVID-19.

The chain is built from TRBV7-9 and TRBJ2-1, with 8 bases fitting TRBD1. The germline V gene has CDR1 SEHNR and CDR2 FQNEAQ (reference sequence). The trim removed 4 bases at V and 8 bases at J, leaving 7 bases unmatched. The CDR3 is 14 residues long. This CDR3 is CASSSDREVHEQFF. The DNA for the CDR3 is TGTGCCAGCAGCTCGGACAGGGAGGTACATGAGCAGTTCTTC.

V gene TRBV25-1 combines with J gene TRBJ2-6; unclear D gene. V was trimmed by 7 bases and J by 4 bases, leaving 11 bases between them. There are 14 residues in the CDR3. Germline-derived CDR1 and CDR2 are MGHDK and SYGVNS. CDR3 protein: CASMPIAGANVLTF. For the CDR3, the DNA is TGTGCCAGCATGCCTATCGCCGGGGCCAACGTCCTGACTTTC.

This chain uses TRBV7-6 with TRBJ1-5; D perhaps matches TRBD1 (5 bases). The germline CDR1 and CDR2 sequences are SGHVS and FNYEAQ. The V gene lost 0 bases and the J gene lost 7 bases, with 16 bases spanning the gap. The CDR3 extends over 16 amino acids. The CDR3 is CASSLAGPQGGQPQHF. The CDR3 nucleotides are TGTGCCAGCAGCTTAGCGGGGCCCCAAGGAGGGCAGCCCCAGCATTTT.

This clone has more than one count but fewer than ten. The V and J genes are TRBV30 and TRBJ2-1, with D possibly TRBD2 on 8 matching bases. Germline V gene lookup returns CDR1 GTSNPN and CDR2 SVGIG (reference sequence). This CDR3 is 18 amino acids long. The ends were cut back, 0 bases at V and 2 bases at J, with 20 bases in the middle. Written as DNA, the CDR3 is TGTGCCTGGAGTGTAGGACCTAACAGGGGACTAGCCTACAATGAGCAGTTCTTC. It encodes CAWSVGPNRGLAYNEQFF.

This rearrangement joins TRBV6-6 to TRBJ1-1, with D uncertain. Per germline, CDR1 MNHNY and CDR2 SVGAGI (reference sequence). The V end lost 6 bases, the J end lost 5 bases, and 16 bases lay between the germline ends. The CDR3 covers 14 residues. The CDR3 is CASSLQVGDTEAFF. The CDR3 DNA is TGTGCCAGCAGCCTCCAGGTGGGAGATACTGAAGCTTTCTTT.

This rearrangement joins TRBV5-4 to TRBJ2-1; TRBD1 matches at 10 bases. Germline-derived CDR1 and CDR2 are SGHNT and YYREEE (reference sequence). The trim removed 7 bases at V and 6 bases at J, leaving 10 bases unmatched. CDR3 size: 15 residues. As DNA, the CDR3 is TGTGCCAGCTTTCCCGGGACAGGGGTTGGCAATGAGCAGTTCTTC. Translated: CASFPGTGVGNEQFF.

The chain links TRBV19 to TRBJ1-6, with 11 nucleotides matching TRBD1. Germline-derived CDR1 and CDR2 are LNHDA and SQIVND (reference sequence). There are 14 residues in the CDR3. Losses at the gene ends were 5 bases for V and 10 bases for J; bases not matched to a gene: 4. CDR3 in DNA: TGTGCCAGTAGTGGGGACAGGGGGAGATCACCCCTCCACTTT. Protein: CASSGDRGRSPLHF.

The chain couples TRBV19 to TRBJ2-1, with 7 bases aligning to TRBD2. Germline lookup yields CDR1 LNHDA and CDR2 SQIVND (reference sequence). Trimming removed 4 bases from V and 3 bases from J; junction bases left unmatched: 6. This CDR3 comprises 15 residues. The CDR3 nucleotides are TGTGCCAGTAGTACGCTAGCGGAATACTACAATGAGCAGTTCTTC. Translated, it gives CASSTLAEYYNEQFF.

The V and J genes are TRBV13 and TRBJ1-2; 8 positions match TRBD1. V shed 7 bases, J shed 2 bases, and the junction held 3 bases outside the gene matches. Germline V gene sequence: CDR1 PRHDT, CDR2 FYEKMQ (reference sequence). This CDR3 has 13 amino acids. In DNA, the CDR3 is TGTGCCAGCACCGGACAGGGCAACTATGGCTACACCTTC. This translates into CASTGQGNYGYTF.

The chain combines TRBV28 with TRBJ2-2, with a weak D call TRBD2 (7 bases). Trimming took off 2 bases at V and 2 bases at J, with 9 bases between the two ends. The CDR3 spans 15 residues. The germline V gene encodes CDR1 MDHEN and CDR2 SYDVKM. CDR3 protein: CASSLGGANTGELFF. The CDR3 DNA follows: TGTGCCAGCAGTTTAGGGGGGGCAAACACCGGGGAGCTGTTTTTT.

CDR3 sequence: CASSPRGQTNYGYTF. The CDR3 DNA reads TGCGCCAGCAGTCCCCGCGGACAGACTAACTATGGCTACACCTTC. This chain uses TRBV5-1 with TRBJ1-2; D is possibly TRBD1 (6 bases). V was cut by 5 bases and J by 0 bases, with 14 bases left in between. There are 15 residues in the CDR3. Germline CDR1 SGHRS, CDR2 YFSETQ.

The rearrangement joins TRBV29-1 to TRBJ1-5; D is unclear. The V gene's germline CDR1 is SQVTM and CDR2 ANQGSEA. V lost 7 bases and J 0 bases, leaving 10 bases between the germline ends. This CDR3 is 13 amino acids long. CDR3 region: CSARRDSNQPQHF. The CDR3 nucleotides read TGCAGCGCTCGCCGGGATAGCAATCAGCCCCAGCATTTT.

The chain recombines TRBV6-1 with TRBJ1-2; D ambiguous. In germline, CDR1 is MNHNS, CDR2 SASEGT. The CDR3 totals 12 residues. With 2 bases removed from V and 8 bases from J, the gap between germline ends came to 9 bases. CDR3 nucleotides: TGTGCCAGCAGTGAAAACCCGAGGGGCTACACCTTC. The encoded protein is CASSENPRGYTF.

The genes are TRBV7-4 and TRBJ1-5, with 12 bases identical to TRBD1. Trimming at V came to 1 base and at J to 1 base, leaving 14 bases not matched to a gene. The V gene's germline CDR1 is SGHVT and CDR2 SQSDAQ. The CDR3 is 21 residues long. The CDR3 here is CASSLVASGTGGFESNQPQHF. The CDR3 DNA reads as TGTGCCAGCAGCTTAGTAGCCTCCGGGACAGGGGGCTTTGAGAGCAATCAGCCCCAGCATTTT.

The chain recombines TRBV2 with TRBJ1-1; TRBD1 might be the D (5 bases). Trimming pared 6 bases from V and 1 base from J, leaving 15 bases between. CDR3 length: 15 residues. Germline V gene lookup returns CDR1 SNHLY and CDR2 FYNNEI. CDR3 DNA: TGTGCCAGCAGCCTCCTGGGGGGGTCGAACACTGAAGCTTTCTTT. This gives the protein CASSLLGGSNTEAFF.

This chain connects TRBV9 to TRBJ1-1; a weak D match, TRBD1 (6 bases). In germline, CDR1 is SGDLS, CDR2 YYNGEE. Trimming stripped 0 bases from V and 7 bases from J, with 10 bases between. The CDR3 is 13 residues long. The CDR3 DNA follows: TGTGCCAGCAGCGTAGTCTCGGACAGTGAAGCTTTCTTT. Amino acids: CASSVVSDSEAFF.

The V call is TRBV27, the J call TRBJ1-2, with D perhaps matching TRBD1 (5 bases). This CDR3 has 14 amino acids. Germline CDR1 MNHEY, CDR2 SMNVEV (reference sequence). Trimming cost V 7 bases and J 1 base, with 13 bases left between them. The CDR3 here is CASTPFRGNYGYTF. CDR3 coding DNA: TGTGCCAGCACCCCATTTAGGGGTAACTATGGCTACACCTTC.

CDR3 loop: CASSEDREVYEQYF. The CDR3 DNA is TGTGCCAGCAGTGAAGACAGGGAAGTCTACGAGCAGTACTTC. The chain carries TRBV6-1 and TRBJ2-7; D perhaps matches TRBD1 (6 bases). Germline V lookup: CDR1 MNHNS, CDR2 SASEGT. Deletions cut 1 base from V and 3 bases from J, with 10 bases between. The CDR3 runs to 14 residues.

The chain is built from TRBV5-1 and TRBJ1-6; TRBD1 aligns across 8 bases. Germline CDR1 is SGHRS and CDR2 is YFSETQ. The CDR3 runs 16 residues. The trim removed 0 bases at V and 6 bases at J, leaving 5 bases unmatched. Here the CDR3 DNA reads TGCGCCAGCAGCTTGGCAGGGGGCGCAGGTAATTCACCCCTCCACTTT. Its protein is CASSLAGGAGNSPLHF.

This clone has more than one count but fewer than ten. The chain is built from TRBV25-1 and TRBJ1-6; 7 bases are a match to TRBD1. J gave up 7 bases and V 4 bases, and 4 bases lay outside the gene matches. Germline loops: CDR1 MGHDK, CDR2 SYGVNS. The CDR3 length is 14 residues. CDR3 DNA sequence: TGTGCCAGCAGTGGACAGGGTTGGAATTCACCCCTCCACTTT. It yields the protein CASSGQGWNSPLHF.

J is TRBJ2-7 and V is TRBV10-3, with D hard to call. The CDR3 runs 13 residues. From germline, CDR1 is ENHRY and CDR2 SYGVKD. Between the trimmed V and J ends, which lost 0 bases and 5 bases, there was a span of 8 bases. CDR3 DNA: TGTGCCATCAGTGAGTCGGGCGTGGACGAGCAGTACTTC. Protein sequence: CAISESGVDEQYF.

The chain joins TRBV2 to TRBJ2-2; TRBD1 aligns across 9 bases. V lost 4 bases, J lost 6 bases, and 6 bases stayed unmatched. The CDR3 length is 15 residues. Looked up from germline, CDR1 is SNHLY and CDR2 is FYNNEI. The CDR3 DNA sequence: TGTGCCAGCAGTGCCCTTGGGACAGGGTCCGGGGAGCTGTTTTTT. Translated: CASSALGTGSGELFF.

This rearrangement joins TRBV3-1 (or the pseudogene TRBV3-2) to TRBJ2-7, with TRBD1 matching 10 bases. The CDR3 is 16 residues long. Germline CDR1 reads LGHDT; CDR2 reads YNNKEL (reference sequence). J gave up 1 base and V 0 bases, and 3 bases lay outside the gene matches. CDR3 loop: CASSQERGQGSYEQYF. CDR3 nucleotides: TGTGCCAGCAGCCAAGAACGGGGACAGGGGTCCTACGAGCAGTACTTC.

The chain recombines TRBV5-5 with TRBJ1-5; TRBD1 is a possible D gene (5 bases). V gave up 5 bases and J gave up 0 bases, with 12 bases separating them. The CDR3 is made up of 15 amino acids. Germline assignment: CDR1 SGHKS and CDR2 YYEKEE (reference sequence). CDR3 in amino acids: CASRPAGISNQPQHF. The CDR3 nucleotides read TGTGCCAGCAGACCGGCAGGGATTAGCAATCAGCCCCAGCATTTT.

The chain recombines TRBV19 with TRBJ1-2, with D possibly TRBD1 on 5 matching bases. CDR3 size: 13 residues. Trimming shortened V by 10 bases and J by 6 bases, and 18 bases separated the two germline ends. Germline V gene sequence: CDR1 LNHDA, CDR2 SQIVND (reference sequence). The CDR3 reads CATAGRGADGYTF. Written as DNA, the CDR3 is TGTGCCACCGCAGGGCGGGGCGCGGATGGCTACACCTTC.

The chain recombines TRBV5-1 with TRBJ2-7; TRBD2 agrees at 14 bases. CDR1 SGHRS and CDR2 YFSETQ come from the germline V gene. V lost 4 bases and J lost 6; bases outside the gene matches: 9. This CDR3 spans 16 amino acids. The CDR3 region has the DNA TGCGCCAGCAGCCCGGGACTAGCGGGGGCCTCCGGCGAGCAGTACTTC. Translated, it gives CASSPGLAGASGEQYF.

This clone was detected once. The chain uses TRBV30 and TRBJ1-3; tentative D call: TRBD1 (6 bases). CDR1 is GTSNPN, CDR2 SVGIG, per germline (reference sequence). The CDR3 sequence is 21 residues long. Trimming took 2 bases from V and 0 from J, leaving 29 bases between them. In nucleotides, the CDR3 is TGTGCCTGGAGTCCCCTGGGGCTCGGACAGCCGCGTTTAACCTCTGGAAACACCATATATTTT. This gives the protein CAWSPLGLGQPRLTSGNTIYF.

This clone came up once. This chain joins TRBV4-2 and TRBJ1-1; the D gene is possibly TRBD1 (6 bases). Trimming took 0 bases from V and 4 from J, leaving 15 bases between them. The CDR3 has 16 amino acids. CDR1 is LGHNA, CDR2 YNFKEQ, per germline. In nucleotides, the CDR3 is TGTGCCAGCAGCCAAGATCTAGGACAGAAGGTCACTGAAGCTTTCTTT. This translates into CASSQDLGQKVTEAFF.

The rearrangement links TRBV30 to TRBJ1-6; no firm D call. With 2 bases removed from V and 6 bases from J, the gap between germline ends came to 11 bases. The CDR3 loop spans 14 amino acids. Per germline, CDR1 GTSNPN and CDR2 SVGIG (reference sequence). The CDR3 nucleotides are TGTGCCTGGAGTCCGGACTGGGGTAATTCACCCCTCCACTTT. Translating gives CAWSPDWGNSPLHF.